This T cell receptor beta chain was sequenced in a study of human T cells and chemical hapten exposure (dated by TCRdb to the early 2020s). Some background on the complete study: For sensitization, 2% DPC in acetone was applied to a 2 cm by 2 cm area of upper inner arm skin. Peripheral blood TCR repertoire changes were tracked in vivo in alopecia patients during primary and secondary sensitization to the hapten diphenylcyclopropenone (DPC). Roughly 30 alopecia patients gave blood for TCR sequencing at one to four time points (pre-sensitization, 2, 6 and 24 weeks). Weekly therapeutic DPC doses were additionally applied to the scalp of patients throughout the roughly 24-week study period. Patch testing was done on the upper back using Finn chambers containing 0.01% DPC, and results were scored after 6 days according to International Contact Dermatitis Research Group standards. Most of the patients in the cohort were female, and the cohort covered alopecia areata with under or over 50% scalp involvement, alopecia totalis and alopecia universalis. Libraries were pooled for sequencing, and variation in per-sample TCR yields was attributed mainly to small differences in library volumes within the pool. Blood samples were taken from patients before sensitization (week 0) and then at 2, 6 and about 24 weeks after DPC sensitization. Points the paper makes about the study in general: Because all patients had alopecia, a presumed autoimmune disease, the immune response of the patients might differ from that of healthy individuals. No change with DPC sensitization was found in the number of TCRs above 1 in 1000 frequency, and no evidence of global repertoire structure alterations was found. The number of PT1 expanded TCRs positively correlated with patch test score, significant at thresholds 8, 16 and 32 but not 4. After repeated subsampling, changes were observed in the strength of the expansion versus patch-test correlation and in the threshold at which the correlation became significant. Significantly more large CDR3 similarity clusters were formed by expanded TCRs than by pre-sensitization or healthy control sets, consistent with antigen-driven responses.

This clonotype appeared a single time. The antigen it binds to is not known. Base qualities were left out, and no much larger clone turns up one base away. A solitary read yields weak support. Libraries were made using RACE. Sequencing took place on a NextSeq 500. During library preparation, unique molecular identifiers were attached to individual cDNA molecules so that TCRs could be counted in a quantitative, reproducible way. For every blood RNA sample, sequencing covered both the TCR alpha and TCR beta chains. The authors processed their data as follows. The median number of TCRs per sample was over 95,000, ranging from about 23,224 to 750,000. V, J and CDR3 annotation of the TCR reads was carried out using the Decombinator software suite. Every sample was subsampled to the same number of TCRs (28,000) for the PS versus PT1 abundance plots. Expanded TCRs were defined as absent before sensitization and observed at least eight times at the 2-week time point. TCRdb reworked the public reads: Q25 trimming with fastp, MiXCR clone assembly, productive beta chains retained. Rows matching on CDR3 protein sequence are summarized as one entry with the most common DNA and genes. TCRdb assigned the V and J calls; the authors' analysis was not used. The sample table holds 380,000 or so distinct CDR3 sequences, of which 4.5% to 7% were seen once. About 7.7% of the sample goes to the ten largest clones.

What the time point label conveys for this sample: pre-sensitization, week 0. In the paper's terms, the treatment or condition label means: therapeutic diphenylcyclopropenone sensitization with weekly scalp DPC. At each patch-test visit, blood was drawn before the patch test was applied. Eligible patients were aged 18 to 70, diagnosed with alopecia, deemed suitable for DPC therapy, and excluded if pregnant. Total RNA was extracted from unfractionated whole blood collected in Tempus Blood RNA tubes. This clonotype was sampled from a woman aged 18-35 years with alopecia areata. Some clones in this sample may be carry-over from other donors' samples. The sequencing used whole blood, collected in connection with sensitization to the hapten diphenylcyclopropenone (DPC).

The DNA sequence is as follows: TGCGCCAGCAGCCCGACTAGCGCCGGGGAGCTGTTTTTT. Its amino acids are CASSPTSAGELFF. Recombination linked TRBV5-1 to TRBJ2-2, with 8 bases in between that match TRBD2. From the germline V gene, CDR1 is SGHRS and CDR2 is YFSETQ. Its CDR3 holds 13 amino acids, cysteine through phenylalanine. The read is trimmed to its CDR3 DNA, 39 bases read in frame from base 1. Trimming leaves V shorter by 4 bases and J shorter by 6 bases, with the junction holding 2 bases beyond the gene matches.